A few counts support the clone carrying this T cell receptor (beta chain). Primers used in a second PCR of about 6 to 11 cycles were a sample-barcoded 5' primer and a J-beta primer mix. From the 5' RACE reads, TCRdb called clonotypes with MiXCR, one entry per CDR3 protein. This table holds some 790,000 distinct CDR3 sequences, 25% to 35% found once. The data were taken from a study of blood T cells in healthy people across ages. This CDR3 contains 15 residues. Deletions cut 6 bases from V and 14 bases from J, with 23 bases between. Germline CDR1 MGHDK, CDR2 SYGVNS. The chain uses TRBV25-1 and TRBJ1-6; D is unresolved. The clonotype comes from a woman at least 80 years old in good health. The sequenced material came from blood. CDR3: CASRRPGARGSSLHF. DNA of the CDR3: TGTGCCAGCAGGCGACCCGGAGCCCGGGGTTCGTCCCTCCACTTT.